A selection of T cell receptor beta chains follows, all from one sample in a study of blood T cell repertoires in COVID-19. Data came from immunoSEQ multiplex PCR; TCRdb stores just in-frame clones and leaves some out. The sample holds approximately 670,000 clones, around 90% seen once. The sequencing sample was made of peripheral blood. These receptors all stem from a woman under 30 with acute or convalescent COVID-19. The CDR3 runs from the conserved cysteine through the conserved F or W. Fields, in order: J gene, clone size, D gene, V gene, CDR3 DNA, CDR3 protein. A D gene is named only where the DNA matches it firmly. Size is omitted from some rows. Given values are once, few, many or a class for expanded clones.

TRBJ1-2,-,TRBD1,TRBV19,TGTGCCAGTAGTATAGCCCGGACAGGCTATGGCTACACCTTC,CASSIARTGYGYTF
TRBJ1-5,-,-,TRBV12-3/TRBV12-4,TGTGCCAGCAGTTTATCATCGGGTCAGCCCCAGCATTTT,CASSLSSGQPQHF
TRBJ2-2,many,-,TRBV4-1,TGCGCCAGCAGCCAGGACCGAAGCCGACAGCCCGGGGAGCTGTTTTTT,CASSQDRSRQPGELFF
TRBJ1-2,-,TRBD1,TRBV11-2,TGTGCCAGCAGCCCAGGGGGAAGCCCTAGCTATGGCTACACCTTC,CASSPGGSPSYGYTF
TRBJ1-1,-,-,TRBV27,TGTGCCAGCAGTCGAGTGGACTTACTGAACACTGAAGCTTTCTTT,CASSRVDLLNTEAFF
TRBJ1-1,-,-,TRBV9,TGTGCCAGCAGCGTAGACCCGGGAGCGAACACTGAAGCTTTCTTT,CASSVDPGANTEAFF
TRBJ1-1,few,-,TRBV5-1,TGCGCCAGCAGCTTGTCTGGGCGCACTGAAGCTTTCTTT,CASSLSGRTEAFF
TRBJ2-3,-,TRBD2,TRBV15,TGTGCCACCAGCGGGGCTAGCGGGGTCGGGTATCGCACAGATACGCAGTATTTT,CATSGASGVGYRTDTQYF
TRBJ2-2,-,TRBD1,TRBV9,TGTGCCAGCAGCTCCTGGACAGGGGGAAGGCGAGGCACCGGGGAGCTGTTTTTT,CASSSWTGGRRGTGELFF
TRBJ1-1,-,-,TRBV4-1,TGCGCCAGCTCCTACCTGACAGCGAACACTGAAGCTTTCTTT,CASSYLTANTEAFF
TRBJ1-4,-,TRBD1,TRBV5-1,TGCGCCAGCCAAAAGGAGACAGGGACCTCAAACAATGAAAAACTGTTTTTT,CASQKETGTSNNEKLFF
TRBJ2-2,-,-,TRBV6-5,TGTGCCAGCAGTTATCGTGTCTACACCGGGGAGCTGTTTTTT,CASSYRVYTGELFF
TRBJ1-1,-,-,TRBV2,TGTGCCAGCACTACCCAAATAAGCATCGCGGCTTTCTTT,CASTTQISIAAFF
TRBJ1-2,-,TRBD1,TRBV14,TGTGCCAGCAGTCATACCGGGACAGGGGTCGGCTACACCTTC,CASSHTGTGVGYTF
TRBJ1-5,-,-,TRBV19,TGTGCCAGTCACCAGGGGCCGTCGAGGCGGCCCCAGCATTTT,CASHQGPSRRPQHF
TRBJ2-2,-,-,TRBV5-6,TGTGCCAGCAGCTTGAGACAGCGCCTCACCGGGGAGCTGTTTTTT,CASSLRQRLTGELFF
TRBJ1-1,-,-,TRBV21-1,TGTGCCAGCAGCAAAAAGAAGGGGCGCCCTGAAGCTTTCTTT,CASSKKKGRPEAFF
TRBJ1-6,-,-,TRBV25-1,TGTGCCAGCAGTGGAGAGGGCAGTAGTTCACCCCTCCACTTT,CASSGEGSSSPLHF
TRBJ1-2,-,-,TRBV12-5,TGTGCTAGTGGTTTGCAGGGGACTGGCTACACCTTC,CASGLQGTGYTF
TRBJ1-5,-,TRBD1,TRBV2,TGTGCCAGCAGTGGGACAGGGTACAATCAGCCCCAGCATTTT,CASSGTGYNQPQHF
TRBJ1-3,-,-,TRBV5-4,TGTGCCAGCAGCTTCGACAATGCTGGAAACACCATATATTTT,CASSFDNAGNTIYF
TRBJ1-2,-,TRBD1,TRBV5-5,TGTGCCAGCAGCTTCAAGACAGGGGGATTCGGGAACTATGGCTACACCTTC,CASSFKTGGFGNYGYTF
TRBJ2-7,once,TRBD1,TRBV28,TGTGCCAGCAGGCGGACAGGGGCACGCGAGCAGTACTTC,CASRRTGAREQYF
TRBJ1-2,-,-,TRBV7-9,TGTGCCAGCAGCCCGAAGGACAGATCTAACTATGGCTACACCTTC,CASSPKDRSNYGYTF
TRBJ1-2,-,-,TRBV29-1,TGCAGCGTTGATAAGGGAGAGGGAGAAGGCTACACCTTC,CSVDKGEGEGYTF
TRBJ1-2,-,TRBD1,TRBV7-9,TGTGCCACCATACCTCCCGGGACAGACTATGGCTACACCTTC,CATIPPGTDYGYTF
TRBJ1-2,once,TRBD1,TRBV2,TGTGCCAGCAGTGAACGTGACAGGGTGAGCTATGGCTACACCTTC,CASSERDRVSYGYTF
TRBJ2-3,-,TRBD1,TRBV5-4,TGTGCCAGCAGCCCCAGGACAGGGGGCACCAGCACAGATACGCAGTATTTT,CASSPRTGGTSTDTQYF
TRBJ1-4,-,TRBD1,TRBV30,TGTGCCTGGAGTTCGGGGACAGGGGGTGAAAAACTGTTTTTT,CAWSSGTGGEKLFF
TRBJ2-1,-,-,TRBV2,TGTGCCAGCAGTGGTAGCGAAAAGCAGTTCTTC,CASSGSEKQFF
TRBJ1-2,-,TRBD1,TRBV5-1,TGCGCCAGCAGCTCCCGGACAGGGCATGGTTATGGCTACACCTTC,CASSSRTGHGYGYTF
TRBJ2-3,-,-,TRBV29-1,TGCAGCGTTAAATCGAGCGCCACAGATACGCAGTATTTT,CSVKSSATDTQYF
TRBJ2-1,-,TRBD2,TRBV6-6,TGTGCCAGCAGCGGGGGGGGGTTTAAGTTCTTC,CASSGGGFKFF
TRBJ1-1,-,TRBD1,TRBV25-1,TGTGCCAGCAGTAAAGCCGGGACAGGGGCCACTGAAGCTTTCTTT,CASSKAGTGATEAFF
TRBJ1-3,-,-,TRBV10-3,TGTGCCATCAGTGAGAACACCCCAACTGGACAGATTGGAAACACCATATATTTT,CAISENTPTGQIGNTIYF
TRBJ1-2,once,-,TRBV7-2,TGTGCCAGCAGCTTACTCGGGGGCTATGGCTACACCTTC,CASSLLGGYGYTF
TRBJ1-6,-,-,TRBV28,TGTGCCAGCACCCAGGGAAGGTATTCACCCCTCCACTTT,CASTQGRYSPLHF
TRBJ1-5,-,-,TRBV6-1,TGTGCCAGCAGTGAATTTGCCGGGTGGAGCAATCAGCCCCAGCATTTT,CASSEFAGWSNQPQHF
TRBJ2-7,once,-,TRBV7-3,TGTGCCAGCAGCTCCCCAGGGACTGTGGCGGACGAGCAGTACTTC,CASSSPGTVADEQYF
TRBJ2-5,-,-,TRBV2,TGTGCCAGCAGTGAAGAGAGCAGGGGTACTACGAGCACGTACTTC,CASSEESRGTTSTYF
TRBJ2-7,-,TRBD1,TRBV7-8,TGTGCCAGCAGCTTAATAGGGGGCTTTGTCGAGCAGTACTTC,CASSLIGGFVEQYF
TRBJ2-2,-,TRBD2,TRBV6-1,TGTGCCAGCAGTGAGTGGAGCGGGGCGGGCACCGGGGAGCTGTTTTTT,CASSEWSGAGTGELFF
TRBJ2-1,-,-,TRBV9,TGTGCCAGCAGCCCCAGCGATGAGCAGTTCTTC,CASSPSDEQFF
TRBJ1-2,-,-,TRBV3-1/TRBV3-2,TGTGCCAGCAGCCTAGGGACACTGGAGGGCTACACCTTC,CASSLGTLEGYTF
TRBJ1-2,once,TRBD1,TRBV19,TGTGCCAGTCAGGTGGGACAGGGTGACGGCTACACCTTC,CASQVGQGDGYTF
TRBJ2-4,few,TRBD2,TRBV4-3,TGCGCCAGCAGCCAATCCGGGGGGGCCGGCGCCAAAAACATTCAGTACTTC,CASSQSGGAGAKNIQYF
TRBJ2-7,few,-,TRBV11-2,TGTGCCAGCAGCCTCATCGGACAGTTTAGCTCCTACGAGCAGTACTTC,CASSLIGQFSSYEQYF
TRBJ1-2,-,TRBD1,TRBV12-3/TRBV12-4,TGTGCCAGCAGCCCGGGACAGGGGAATGGCTACACCTTC,CASSPGQGNGYTF
TRBJ1-5,-,TRBD1,TRBV4-1,TGCGCCAGCAGCCAAGGGGACAGGGGACAGCCCCAGCATTTT,CASSQGDRGQPQHF
TRBJ1-1,-,TRBD1,TRBV9,TGTGCCAGCAGCGTAACAGGGGAGGCGGCTTTCTTT,CASSVTGEAAFF
TRBJ1-4,-,-,TRBV18,TGTGCCAGCTCACCACCGTCAGATGAAAAACTGTTTTTT,CASSPPSDEKLFF
TRBJ2-1,once,TRBD2,TRBV7-2,TGTGCCAGCAGCGGCCCTGGGGGAGGGCACAATGAGCAGTTCTTC,CASSGPGGGHNEQFF
TRBJ1-2,-,-,TRBV7-8,TGTGCCAGCAGCACACGGGAAATTGGAGGCTACACCTTC,CASSTREIGGYTF
TRBJ1-6,-,-,TRBV12-3/TRBV12-4,TGTGCCAGCAGTTTAGGGGGGCCCCGGGACCTCCACTTT,CASSLGGPRDLHF
TRBJ1-4,few,-,TRBV2,TGTGCCAGCAGTGTTGAAACAGGAGCTAATGAAAAACTGTTTTTT,CASSVETGANEKLFF
TRBJ2-2,-,TRBD2,TRBV19,TGTGCCACCACCGGACTAGCGGGGGGGGCCGGGGAGCTGTTTTTT,CATTGLAGGAGELFF
TRBJ1-4,-,TRBD1,TRBV29-1,TGCAGCGTTGAGGACAGGGGGGGAACTAATGAAAAACTGTTTTTT,CSVEDRGGTNEKLFF
TRBJ1-2,-,-,TRBV6-1,TGTGCCAGCAGTGAAGCATGGGGCCCCCGGAACTATGGCTACACCTTC,CASSEAWGPRNYGYTF
TRBJ2-3,-,TRBD2,TRBV28,TGTGCCAGCAGTTTCCCTAGCGGGGGGCCAGATACGCAGTATTTT,CASSFPSGGPDTQYF
TRBJ1-6,once,TRBD1,TRBV5-6,TGTGCCAGCAGTTTAAATACAGGGGAGATTGGTAATTCACCCCTCCACTTT,CASSLNTGEIGNSPLHF